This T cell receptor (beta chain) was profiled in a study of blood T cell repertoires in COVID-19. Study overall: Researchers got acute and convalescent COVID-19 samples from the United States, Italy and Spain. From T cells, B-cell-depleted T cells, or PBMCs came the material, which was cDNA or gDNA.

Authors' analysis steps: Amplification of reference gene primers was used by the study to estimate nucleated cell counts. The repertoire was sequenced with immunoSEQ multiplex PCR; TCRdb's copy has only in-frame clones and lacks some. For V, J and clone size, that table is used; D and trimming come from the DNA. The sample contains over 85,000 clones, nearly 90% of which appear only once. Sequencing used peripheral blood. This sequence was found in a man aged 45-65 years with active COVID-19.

CDR3: CASSPDRGPYNEQFF. In DNA, the CDR3 is TGTGCCAGCAGCCCGGACAGGGGGCCCTACAATGAGCAGTTCTTC. The chain recombines TRBV7-9 with TRBJ2-1, with 11 bases matching TRBD1. Germline values: CDR1 SEHNR, CDR2 FQNEAQ (reference sequence). The CDR3 covers 15 residues. V was pared by 5 bases and J by 2 bases, with 2 bases of the junction left unmatched.